Below, 29 T cell receptor beta chains from the same sample are listed, as sequenced in a study of post-analysis software for immune sequencing data. General study points: Compared with controls, patients had more of about five TRBV segments, including TRBV5-6, TRBV5-1 and TRBV20-1.

Unique molecular identifiers were carried by the TCR beta cDNA libraries. TCRdb analysed the PCR reads with MiXCR anew, one entry per CDR3 protein. The table includes about 560,000 distinct CDR3 sequences, around 40% detected once. These receptors have no known antigen. Sequencing was performed on blood. The receptors were sampled from a girl aged 10 to 17 with multiple sclerosis.

The chain is built from TRBV27 and TRBJ1-2; D unclear. The CDR3 has 15 residues. Germline values: CDR1 MNHEY, CDR2 SMNVEV (reference sequence). Deletions cut 4 bases from V and 5 bases from J, with 17 bases between. CDR3: CASSSRLESAYGYTF. The CDR3 DNA reads as TGTGCCAGCAGTTCGAGATTGGAAAGTGCGTATGGCTACACCTTC.

This clonotype has only a few counts. The chain is built from TRBV29-1 and TRBJ2-5; D perhaps matches TRBD2 (6 bases). The CDR3 spans 13 residues. Germline loops: CDR1 SQVTM, CDR2 ANQGSEA. V shed 1 base and J shed 0 bases, with 6 bases lying between them. The CDR3 loop reads CSVEGGNQETQYF. The CDR3 DNA is TGCAGCGTTGAAGGCGGGAACCAAGAGACCCAGTACTTC.

This rearrangement joins TRBV7-2 to TRBJ2-7, with TRBD1 identical over 8 bases. With 5 bases clipped from V and 2 bases from J, the junction kept 2 bases outside the gene matches. The germline V gene has CDR1 SGHTA and CDR2 FQGNSA. The CDR3 contains 13 residues. The CDR3 is CASSADRAYEQYF. In DNA, the CDR3 is TGTGCCAGCAGCGCGGACAGGGCCTACGAGCAGTACTTC.

The chain joins TRBV20-1 to TRBJ1-2; 7 positions match TRBD1. V was pared by 6 bases and J by 4 bases, with 14 bases of the junction left unmatched. The CDR3 extends over 15 amino acids. Germline assignment: CDR1 DFQATT and CDR2 SNEGSKA (reference sequence). The CDR3 reads CSASQTGAPSYGYTF. As DNA, the CDR3 is TGCAGTGCAAGCCAAACAGGGGCGCCTAGCTATGGCTACACCTTC.

This chain links TRBV29-1 with TRBJ2-5, with D unclear. V was clipped by 3 bases and J by 4 bases, with 15 bases between them. This CDR3 contains 14 residues. CDR1 is SQVTM, CDR2 ANQGSEA, per germline. The CDR3 nucleotides are TGCAGCGTTGACGGTGGCGCCGGCGGAGAGACCCAGTACTTC. Translated: CSVDGGAGGETQYF.

This sequence joins TRBV29-1 and TRBJ2-3, with 12 bases identical to TRBD2. J was trimmed by 4 bases and V by 0 bases; bases with no gene match: 14. CDR3 size: 19 residues. Germline V lookup: CDR1 SQVTM, CDR2 ANQGSEA. The CDR3 is CSVEEATSGRTLGSDTQYF. The DNA for the CDR3 is TGCAGCGTTGAAGAAGCGACTAGCGGGAGAACTTTGGGGTCAGATACGCAGTATTTT.

Only a few counts were recorded for this clonotype. The chain combines TRBV20-1 with TRBJ1-5; 7 bases are a match to TRBD1. Germline trimming cut 6 bases from V and 3 bases from J; bases unmatched to any gene: 5. Germline CDR1 is DFQATT and CDR2 is SNEGSKA (reference sequence). The CDR3 has 13 residues. CDR3 protein: CSADEGANQPQHF. The CDR3 nucleotides read TGCAGTGCCGACGAGGGGGCCAATCAGCCCCAGCATTTT.

This clonotype was detected a few times. The V gene is TRBV5-1, the J gene TRBJ1-4; tentatively, D is TRBD1 (5 bases). This CDR3 spans 16 amino acids. V lost 5 bases to trimming and J lost 0 bases, with 14 bases between them. The germline CDR1 and CDR2 sequences are SGHRS and YFSETQ. The CDR3 bases are TGCGCCAGCAGACGGATGGGGACCGCAACTAATGAAAAACTGTTTTTT. It specifies CASRRMGTATNEKLFF. Full variable domain (outside the CDR3, taken from reference TRBV5-1 and TRBJ1-4): KAGVTQTPRYLIKTRGQQVTLSCSPISGHRSVSWYQQTPGQGLQFLFEYFSETQRNKGNFPGRFSGRQFSNSRSEMNVSTLELGDSALYLCASRRMGTATNEKLFFGSGTQLSVL.

The V and J genes are TRBV7-2 and TRBJ1-5; D perhaps matches TRBD1 (5 bases). The germline V gene has CDR1 SGHTA and CDR2 FQGNSA. The CDR3 length is 14 residues. Trimming removed 10 bases at V and 2 bases at J, with 15 bases between. The CDR3 is CATRDGGGNQPQHF. CDR3 bases: TGTGCCACCCGCGACGGAGGGGGCAATCAGCCCCAGCATTTT.

This rearrangement joins TRBV4-1 to TRBJ2-5; 7 nucleotides agree with TRBD2. CDR3 size: 16 residues. The V gene end was trimmed by 0 bases and the J gene end by 11 bases; junction bases not matched to a gene: 15. The germline CDR1 and CDR2 sequences are MGHRA and YSYEKL. The CDR3 DNA follows: TGCGCCAGCAGCCAAGAGTCTAGTAGCGGGCTGGGGGAGCAGTACTTC. Its translation is CASSQESSSGLGEQYF.

This clonotype was picked up a small number of times. The chain recombines TRBV2 with TRBJ2-5; a weak D match, TRBD2 (6 bases). V was clipped by 8 bases and J by 4 bases, with 11 bases between them. Looked up from germline, CDR1 is SNHLY and CDR2 is FYNNEI. This CDR3 is 12 amino acids long. This CDR3 is CASPSEGETQYF. The CDR3, as DNA: TGTGCCAGCCCCTCGGAGGGAGAGACCCAGTACTTC.

This clonotype turned up a few times. The rearrangement uses TRBV20-1 and TRBJ1-2, with 7 bases aligning to TRBD1. CDR1 is DFQATT, CDR2 SNEGSKA, per germline (reference sequence). The CDR3 has 14 residues. CDR3 nucleotide sequence: TGCAGCGCGACCCCAGGGGGAAGCCTCTATGGCTACACCTTC. Translated, it gives CSATPGGSLYGYTF.

V and J are TRBV12-3 or TRBV12-4 and TRBJ2-5, with 7 nucleotides matching TRBD2. The J call may be incorrect, as the DNA end agrees better with TRBJ2-7. CDR3 length: 15 residues. CDR3 in amino acids: CASTLGGDEGYEQYF. The CDR3 DNA follows: TGTGCCAGCACCTTGGGAGGGGATGAGGGCTACGAGCAGTACTTC.

In this sample, this clonotype turned up a few times. One junction end disagrees with the germline gene, perhaps due to a read error. This chain connects TRBV5-1 to TRBJ2-3; perhaps TRBD1 as D (6 bases). From germline, CDR1 is SGHRS and CDR2 YFSETQ. CDR3 length: 18 amino acids. CDR3 sequence: CASSLGLWDTHSTDTLYF. The CDR3 region has the DNA TGCGCCAGCAGCTTGGGATTGTGGGACACCCATAGCACAGATACGCTGTATTTT. Full variable domain (outside the CDR3, taken from reference TRBV5-1 and TRBJ2-3): KAGVTQTPRYLIKTRGQQVTLSCSPISGHRSVSWYQQTPGQGLQFLFEYFSETQRNKGNFPGRFSGRQFSNSRSEMNVSTLELGDSALYLCASSLGLWDTHSTDTLYFGPGTRLTVL.

This chain uses TRBV12-3 or TRBV12-4 with TRBJ2-6, with TRBD2 matching 8 bases. The CDR3 consists of 13 residues. J gave up 10 bases and V 5 bases, and 4 bases lay outside the gene matches. For the CDR3, the DNA is TGTGCCAGCAGTCCCTCGGGAGGGAACGTCCTGACTTTC. This codes for CASSPSGGNVLTF.

V gene TRBV10-3 combines with J gene TRBJ2-3; D is possibly TRBD1 or TRBD2 (5 bases each). V lost 9 bases to trimming and J lost 0 bases, with 13 bases between them. Per the germline V gene, CDR1 is ENHRY and CDR2 is SYGVKD. The CDR3 loop spans 14 amino acids. In DNA, the CDR3 is TGTGCCATGGGTCGGGGCGGCAGCACAGATACGCAGTATTTT. Amino acid sequence: CAMGRGGSTDTQYF.

This clonotype was counted only a few times. Sequence at one end of the junction differs from germline and may be a read error. This chain joins TRBV20-1 and TRBJ2-3; possibly TRBD2 for D (6 bases). Germline loops: CDR1 DFQATT, CDR2 SNEGSKA (reference sequence). The CDR3 length is 16 residues. The CDR3 DNA follows: TGCAGTGCGAGAGTCCATAGCGGAGAGGGATGGGGTACGCAGTATTTT. Translating gives CSARVHSGEGWGTQYF.

The chain couples TRBV13 to TRBJ2-7, with 8 bases matching TRBD2. Germline V gene data show CDR1 as PRHDT and CDR2 as FYEKMQ (reference sequence). CDR3 length: 18 residues. The junction had 15 bases not matched to a gene; V was cut back by 5 bases and J by 0 bases. The CDR3 loop is CASSPPGSSGTSSYEQYF. DNA for the CDR3: TGTGCCAGCAGCCCCCCGGGTAGTAGCGGGACAAGCTCCTACGAGCAGTACTTC. The full variable domain, rest sourced from reference TRBV13 and TRBJ2-7, is AAGVIQSPRHLIKEKRETATLKCYPIPRHDTVYWYQQGPGQDPQFLISFYEKMQSDKGSIPDRFSAQQFSDYHSELNMSSLELGDSALYFCASSPPGSSGTSSYEQYFGPGTRLTVT.

This clonotype appeared once. V gene TRBV24-1 combines with J gene TRBJ1-6, with D possibly being TRBD1 (6 bases). CDR3 size: 12 residues. The germline V gene has CDR1 KGHDR and CDR2 SFDVKD. Between the trimmed V and J ends, which lost 9 bases and 9 bases, there was a span of 11 bases. CDR3 nucleotide sequence: TGTGCCACCTCACAGGGAAGTTCACCCCTCCACTTT. As protein: CATSQGSSPLHF.

This clonotype is a singleton in its sample. CDR3 region: CAGGLAGPDTQYF. CDR3 nucleotide sequence: TGTGCCGGGGGACTAGCAGGGCCAGATACGCAGTATTTT. The rearrangement uses TRBV6-1 and TRBJ2-3, with 9 bases that match TRBD2. This CDR3 spans 13 amino acids. The germline V gene has CDR1 MNHNS and CDR2 SASEGT. V dropped 11 bases and J dropped 4; count of bases not matched to a gene: 7.

The chain couples TRBV4-1 to TRBJ2-1, with 8 bases lining up with TRBD1. The CDR3 has 15 amino acids. V gave up 1 base and J gave up 1 base; unmatched junction bases: 0. Germline values: CDR1 MGHRA, CDR2 YSYEKL. CDR3 in amino acids: CASSQGQGSYNEQFF. The CDR3 DNA reads as TGCGCCAGCAGCCAAGGACAGGGGTCCTACAATGAGCAGTTCTTC.

Of note for this clonotype: Compared with germline, one end of the junction differs, possibly owing to a read error. This chain links TRBV5-6 with TRBJ2-7; D remains unclear. The CDR3 is 15 amino acids. The germline CDR1 and CDR2 sequences are SGHDT and YYEEEE. The DNA for the CDR3 is TGTGCCAGCAGGGCCTTCGCCAAACCGTCCTACGAGCGGTACTTC. Its translation is CASRAFAKPSYERYF.

The chain combines TRBV5-1 with TRBJ1-1; D is unclear. The germline gives CDR1 SGHRS, CDR2 YFSETQ. The CDR3 is 13 residues long. V gave up 6 bases and J gave up 1 base, with 10 bases separating them. The CDR3 DNA follows: TGCGCCAGCAAGGAGCCGGCGAACACTGAAGCTTTCTTT. This gives the protein CASKEPANTEAFF.

The chain recombines TRBV7-9 with TRBJ2-4; D not resolved. With the DNA end fitting TRBJ2-7 better, the J assignment may be wrong. This CDR3 has 12 residues. CDR1 SEHNR and CDR2 FQNEAQ come from the germline V gene (reference sequence). The CDR3 DNA reads as TGTGCCAGCAGCAATCTAGTTGACGAGCAGTACTTC. Amino acids: CASSNLVDEQYF.

The chain couples TRBV7-3 to TRBJ2-1; the D is unclear. The germline V gene encodes CDR1 SGHTA and CDR2 FQGTGA. Trimming removed 2 bases from V and 5 bases from J, with 13 bases in between. The CDR3 is made up of 15 amino acids. The CDR3 nucleotides read TGTGCCAGCAGCTTAGGTTCACGGAACAACAATGAGCAGTTCTTC. Encoded protein: CASSLGSRNNNEQFF.

This clonotype was seen a handful of times. The V gene is TRBV20-1, the J gene TRBJ2-1; D unresolved. The V gene's germline CDR1 is DFQATT and CDR2 SNEGSKA (reference sequence). The CDR3 loop spans 15 amino acids. V was shortened by 0 bases and J by 4 bases, with 13 bases between the two germline ends. CDR3 in DNA: TGCAGTGCTAGAGAACAGCTGCTCACTTACAATGAGCAGTTCTTC. It yields the protein CSAREQLLTYNEQFF.

In its sample, this clonotype was seen a few times. This chain connects TRBV7-3 to TRBJ1-2, with TRBD1 matching 8 bases. The germline CDR1 and CDR2 sequences are SGHTA and FQGTGA. CDR3 length: 15 residues. The J segment lost 2 bases and the V segment lost 5 bases, leaving 7 bases of the junction unmatched. The CDR3 region is CASSRRTGLNYGYTF. The DNA of the CDR3 is TGTGCCAGCAGCCGAAGGACAGGGCTGAACTATGGCTACACCTTC.

The CDR3 DNA follows: TGTGCCAGCTCACCACCGACAGGGGGCCAATACGAGCAGTACTTC. Amino acid sequence: CASSPPTGGQYEQYF. The chain employs TRBV18 and TRBJ2-7; TRBD1 matches 10 bases. CDR3 length: 15 residues. The germline V gene has CDR1 KGHSH and CDR2 LQKENI. The J segment lost 4 bases and the V segment lost 0 bases, leaving 3 bases of the junction unmatched.

This clonotype was found a few times. V gene TRBV12-3 or TRBV12-4 combines with J gene TRBJ2-1; weak D call: TRBD2 (6 bases). V was shortened by 3 bases and J by 2 bases, with 17 bases between the two germline ends. There are 17 residues in the CDR3. The CDR3 is CASSFRGGDQPYNEQFF. CDR3 bases: TGTGCCAGCAGTTTCCGAGGCGGGGACCAACCCTACAATGAGCAGTTCTTC.